This entry describes one T cell receptor (beta chain). Libraries were prepared by immunoSEQ multiplex PCR; TCRdb keeps only in-frame clonotypes and omits some of them. The data show tens of thousands of clones, with approximately 80% seen just once and approximately 7.9% held by the top ten. After autologous stem cell transplantation all patients relapsed, and prior brentuximab vedotin exposure differed between cohorts. The CDR3 consists of 11 residues. The V end lost 3 bases, the J end lost 4 bases, and 2 bases lay between the germline ends. Germline lookup yields CDR1 SGHRS and CDR2 YFSETQ. These data originate in a study of PD-1 blockade in classical Hodgkin lymphoma.

The V call is TRBV5-1, the J call TRBJ2-1; no clear D gene. This TCR came from a human donor with classical Hodgkin lymphoma. The sample in question was peripheral blood mononuclear cells (PBMCs), obtained before the second cycle of nivolumab. The CDR3 protein is CASSSYNEQFF. CDR3 DNA sequence: TGCGCCAGCAGCTCGTACAATGAGCAGTTCTTC.